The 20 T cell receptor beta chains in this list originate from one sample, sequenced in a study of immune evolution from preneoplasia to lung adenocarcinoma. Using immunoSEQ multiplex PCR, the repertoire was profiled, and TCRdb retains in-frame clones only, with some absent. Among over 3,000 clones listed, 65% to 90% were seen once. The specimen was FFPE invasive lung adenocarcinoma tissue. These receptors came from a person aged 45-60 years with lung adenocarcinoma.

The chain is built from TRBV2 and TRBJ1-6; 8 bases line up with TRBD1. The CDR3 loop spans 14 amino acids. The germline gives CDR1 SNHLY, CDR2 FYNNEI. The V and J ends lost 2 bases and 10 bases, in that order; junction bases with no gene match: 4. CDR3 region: CASSERTGNSPLHF. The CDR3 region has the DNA TGTGCCAGCAGTGAACGGACAGGGAACTCACCCCTCCACTTT.

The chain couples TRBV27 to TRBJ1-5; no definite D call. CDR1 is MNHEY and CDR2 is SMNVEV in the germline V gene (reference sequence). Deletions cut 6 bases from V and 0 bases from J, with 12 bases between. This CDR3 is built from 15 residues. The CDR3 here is CASRWSIYSNQPQHF. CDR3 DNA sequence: TGTGCCAGCAGATGGAGCATATATAGCAATCAGCCCCAGCATTTT.

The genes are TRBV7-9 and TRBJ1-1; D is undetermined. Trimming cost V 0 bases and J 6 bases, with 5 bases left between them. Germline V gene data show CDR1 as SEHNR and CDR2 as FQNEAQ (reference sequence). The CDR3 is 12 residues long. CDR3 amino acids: CASSLAGAEAFF. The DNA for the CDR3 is TGTGCCAGCAGCTTAGCCGGCGCTGAAGCTTTCTTT.

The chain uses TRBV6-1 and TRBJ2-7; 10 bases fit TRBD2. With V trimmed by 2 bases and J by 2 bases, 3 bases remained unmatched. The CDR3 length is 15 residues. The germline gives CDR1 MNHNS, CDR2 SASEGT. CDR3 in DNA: TGTGCCAGCAGTGAAATAGCGGGGGGACCCTACGAGCAGTACTTC. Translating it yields CASSEIAGGPYEQYF.

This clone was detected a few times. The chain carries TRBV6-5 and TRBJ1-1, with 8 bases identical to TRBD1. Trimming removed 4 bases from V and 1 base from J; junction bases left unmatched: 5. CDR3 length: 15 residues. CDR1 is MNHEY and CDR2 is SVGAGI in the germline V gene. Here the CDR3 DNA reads TGTGCCAGCAGTTTTTGGACAGGGAGGAACACTGAAGCTTTCTTT. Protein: CASSFWTGRNTEAFF.

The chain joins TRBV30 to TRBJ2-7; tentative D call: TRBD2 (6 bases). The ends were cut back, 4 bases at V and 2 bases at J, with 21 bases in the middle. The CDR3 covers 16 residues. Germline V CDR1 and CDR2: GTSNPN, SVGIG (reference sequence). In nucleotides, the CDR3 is TGTGCCTGGATACCAAACGCGGGACCACGAGCCTACGAGCAGTACTTC. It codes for CAWIPNAGPRAYEQYF.

CDR3: CASSVSSGRIDTQYF. CDR3 DNA sequence: TGTGCCAGCAGTGTTAGTAGCGGGAGGATAGATACGCAGTATTTT. The chain carries TRBV2 and TRBJ2-3; 10 bases align to TRBD2. Looked up from germline, CDR1 is SNHLY and CDR2 is FYNNEI. This CDR3 has 15 residues. Trimming at V came to 4 bases and at J to 5 bases, leaving 6 bases not matched to a gene.

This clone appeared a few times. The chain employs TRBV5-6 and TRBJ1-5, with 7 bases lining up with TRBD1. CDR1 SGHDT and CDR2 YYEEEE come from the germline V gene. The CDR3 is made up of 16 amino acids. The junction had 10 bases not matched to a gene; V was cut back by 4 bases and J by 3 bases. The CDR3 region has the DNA TGTGCCAGCAGCCGGACAGGAGATCATTACAATCAGCCCCAGCATTTT. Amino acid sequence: CASSRTGDHYNQPQHF.

The CDR3 nucleotides are TGTGCCAGCAGCTCCCCCGGCACCGGGGAGCTGTTTTTT. Its protein product is CASSSPGTGELFF. V usage is TRBV7-3 and J usage is TRBJ2-2, with D hard to call. Looked up from germline, CDR1 is SGHTA and CDR2 is FQGTGA. Trimming shortened V by 4 bases and J by 4 bases, and 7 bases separated the two germline ends. The CDR3 contains 13 residues.

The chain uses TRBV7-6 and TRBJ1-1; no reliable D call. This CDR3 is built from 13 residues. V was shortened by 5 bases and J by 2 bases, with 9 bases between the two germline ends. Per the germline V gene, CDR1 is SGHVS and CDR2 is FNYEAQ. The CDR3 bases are TGTGCCAGCAGCCAAGACCTTAACACTGAAGCTTTCTTT. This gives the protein CASSQDLNTEAFF.

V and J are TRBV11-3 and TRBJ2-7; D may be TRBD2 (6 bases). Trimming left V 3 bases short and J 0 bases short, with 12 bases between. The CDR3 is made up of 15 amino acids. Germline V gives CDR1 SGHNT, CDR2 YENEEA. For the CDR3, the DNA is TGTGCCAGCAGCTTGGGGGTAGCGGCCTCCTACGAGCAGTACTTC. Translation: CASSLGVAASYEQYF.

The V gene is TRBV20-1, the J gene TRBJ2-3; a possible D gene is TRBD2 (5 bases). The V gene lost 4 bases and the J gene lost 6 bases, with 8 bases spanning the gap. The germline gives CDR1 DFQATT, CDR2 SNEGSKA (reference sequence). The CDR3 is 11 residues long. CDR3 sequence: CSATGFDTQYF. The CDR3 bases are TGCAGTGCTACGGGATTCGATACGCAGTATTTT.

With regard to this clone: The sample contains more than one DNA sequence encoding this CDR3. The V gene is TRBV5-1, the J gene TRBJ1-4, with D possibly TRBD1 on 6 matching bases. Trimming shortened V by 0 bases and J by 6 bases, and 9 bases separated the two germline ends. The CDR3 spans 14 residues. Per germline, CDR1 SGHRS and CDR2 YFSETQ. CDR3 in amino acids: CASSLGGGDEKLFF. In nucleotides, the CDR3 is TGCGCCAGCAGCTTGGGAGGGGGTGATGAAAAACTGTTTTTT.

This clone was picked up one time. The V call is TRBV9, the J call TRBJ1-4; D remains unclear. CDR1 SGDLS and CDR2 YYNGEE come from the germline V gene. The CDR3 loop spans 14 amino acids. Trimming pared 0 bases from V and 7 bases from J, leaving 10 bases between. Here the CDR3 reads CASSVDGEGEKLFF. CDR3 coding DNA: TGTGCCAGCAGCGTAGACGGGGAGGGTGAAAAACTGTTTTTT.

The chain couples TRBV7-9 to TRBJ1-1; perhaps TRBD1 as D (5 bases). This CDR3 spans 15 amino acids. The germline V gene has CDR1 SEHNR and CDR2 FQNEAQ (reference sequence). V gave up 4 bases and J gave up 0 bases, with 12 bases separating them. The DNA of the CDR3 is TGTGCCAGCAGCTCCCACCAGGGCCTGAACACTGAAGCTTTCTTT. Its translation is CASSSHQGLNTEAFF. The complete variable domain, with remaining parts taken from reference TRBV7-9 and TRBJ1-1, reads DTGVSQNPRHKITKRGQNVTFRCDPISEHNRLYWYRQTLGQGPEFLTYFQNEAQLEKSRLLSDRFSAERPKGSFSTLEIQRTEQGDSAMYLCASSSHQGLNTEAFFGQGTRLTVV.

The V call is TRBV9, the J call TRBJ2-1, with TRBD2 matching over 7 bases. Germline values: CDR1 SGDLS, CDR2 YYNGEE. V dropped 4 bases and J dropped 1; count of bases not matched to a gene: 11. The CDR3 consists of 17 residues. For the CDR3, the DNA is TGTGCCAGCAGCACTCTCCCTACAGCGGGATCCTACAATGAGCAGTTCTTC. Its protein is CASSTLPTAGSYNEQFF.

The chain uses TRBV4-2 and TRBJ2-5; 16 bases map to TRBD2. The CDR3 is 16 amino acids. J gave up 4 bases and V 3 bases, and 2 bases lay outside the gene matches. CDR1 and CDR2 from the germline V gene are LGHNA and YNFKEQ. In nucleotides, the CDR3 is TGTGCCAGCAGCCAGGGACTAGCGGGAGGGCCAGAGACCCAGTACTTC. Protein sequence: CASSQGLAGGPETQYF.

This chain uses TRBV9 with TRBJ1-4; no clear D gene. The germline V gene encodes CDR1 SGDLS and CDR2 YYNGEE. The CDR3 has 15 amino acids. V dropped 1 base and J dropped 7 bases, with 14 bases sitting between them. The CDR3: CASSVSGGSGEKLFF. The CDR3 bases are TGTGCCAGCAGCGTATCGGGAGGGTCCGGTGAAAAACTGTTTTTT.

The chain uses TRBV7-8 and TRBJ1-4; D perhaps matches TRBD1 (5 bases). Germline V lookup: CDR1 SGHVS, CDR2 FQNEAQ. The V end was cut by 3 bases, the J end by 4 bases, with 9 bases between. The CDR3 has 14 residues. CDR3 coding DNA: TGTGCCAGCAGCTTGAACAGGTTTAATGAAAAACTGTTTTTT. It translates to CASSLNRFNEKLFF.

The CDR3 DNA follows: TGTGCCAGCAGCTACAGGGTTGCCACTGAAGCTTTCTTT. It yields the protein CASSYRVATEAFF. The chain links TRBV11-2 to TRBJ1-1, with D maybe TRBD1 (6 bases). The CDR3 is 13 amino acids. Between the trimmed V and J ends, which lost 4 bases and 4 bases, there was a span of 10 bases. Germline CDR1 SGHAT, CDR2 FQNNGV.